This TCR beta chain is drawn from a study of radiotherapy plus CTLA-4 blockade in lung cancer. Study summary: Objective responses were seen in about a sixth of patients, disease control in around 31%.

On this clone itself: The antigen remains unidentified.

Sequenced by immunoSEQ multiplex PCR; TCRdb stores in-frame clones only, minus some. The data show about 72,000 clones, more than 75% seen once. Focal radiation plus CTLA-4 blockade with ipilimumab was given to patients with chemo-refractory metastatic non-small-cell lung cancer. Notes on the study in general: Dynamics of early blood T cell clones, together with interferon-beta, were reportedly the best predictors of response. Once radiotherapy plus ipilimumab had been given, TCR clones derived from tumor expanded in blood.

Looked up from germline, CDR1 is SGHVS and CDR2 is FQNEAQ. The CDR3 is 14 amino acids. V was clipped by 7 bases and J by 1 base, with 12 bases between them. Sequences were derived from peripheral blood, sampled from a patient treated with radiotherapy plus ipilimumab. The chain links TRBV7-8 to TRBJ2-3; D unresolved. This clonotype originated in a human donor with non-small cell lung cancer who had a complete response to radiotherapy plus ipilimumab. CDR3 in amino acids: CASTPPWGTDTQYF. The DNA of the CDR3 is TGTGCCAGCACCCCGCCGTGGGGCACAGATACGCAGTATTTT.